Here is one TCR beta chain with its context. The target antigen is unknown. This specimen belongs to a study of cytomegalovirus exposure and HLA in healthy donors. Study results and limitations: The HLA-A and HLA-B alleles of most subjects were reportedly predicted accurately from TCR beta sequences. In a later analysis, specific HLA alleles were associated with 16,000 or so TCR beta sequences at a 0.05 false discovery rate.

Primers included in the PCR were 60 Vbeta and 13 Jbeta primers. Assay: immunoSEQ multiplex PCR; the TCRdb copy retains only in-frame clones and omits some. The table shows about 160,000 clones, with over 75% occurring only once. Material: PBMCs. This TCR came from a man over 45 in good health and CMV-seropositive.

CDR3 sequence reads: CASREGLNNEQFF. For the CDR3, the DNA is TGTGCCAGCCGTGAGGGCCTAAACAATGAGCAGTTCTTC. The chain uses TRBV28 and TRBJ2-1; the D gene is possibly TRBD2 (5 bases). Germline V gene data show CDR1 as MDHEN and CDR2 as SYDVKM. CDR3 length: 13 residues. The V and J ends lost 8 bases and 5 bases respectively, with 13 bases between them.